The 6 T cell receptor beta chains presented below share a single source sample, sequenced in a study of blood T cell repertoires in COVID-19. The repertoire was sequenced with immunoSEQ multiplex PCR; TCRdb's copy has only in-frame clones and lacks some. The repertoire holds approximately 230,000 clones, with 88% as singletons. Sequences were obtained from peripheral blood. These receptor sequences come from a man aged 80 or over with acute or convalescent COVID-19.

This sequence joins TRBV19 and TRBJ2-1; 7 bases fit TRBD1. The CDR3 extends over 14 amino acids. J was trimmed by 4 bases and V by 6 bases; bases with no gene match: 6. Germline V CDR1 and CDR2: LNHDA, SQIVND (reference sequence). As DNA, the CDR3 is TGTGCCAGTAGCCCTAGGGGACAGTACAATGAGCAGTTCTTC. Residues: CASSPRGQYNEQFF.

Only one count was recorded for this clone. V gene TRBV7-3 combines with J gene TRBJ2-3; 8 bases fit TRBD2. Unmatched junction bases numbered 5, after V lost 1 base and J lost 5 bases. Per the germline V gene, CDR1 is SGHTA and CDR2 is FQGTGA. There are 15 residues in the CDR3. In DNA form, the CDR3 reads TGTGCCAGCAGCTTAAACGGGAGGGCCGTAGATACGCAGTATTTT. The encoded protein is CASSLNGRAVDTQYF.

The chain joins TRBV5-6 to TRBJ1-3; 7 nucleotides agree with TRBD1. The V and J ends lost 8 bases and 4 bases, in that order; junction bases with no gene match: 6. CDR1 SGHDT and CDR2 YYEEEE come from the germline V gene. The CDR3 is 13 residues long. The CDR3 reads CASTGAYGNTIYF. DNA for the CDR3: TGTGCCAGTACAGGGGCCTACGGAAACACCATATATTTT.

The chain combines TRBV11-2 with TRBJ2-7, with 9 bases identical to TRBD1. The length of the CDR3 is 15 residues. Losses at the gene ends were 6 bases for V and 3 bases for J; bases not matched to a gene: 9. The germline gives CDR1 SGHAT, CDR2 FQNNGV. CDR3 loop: CASRPGQGTIYEQYF. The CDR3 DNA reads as TGTGCCAGCAGGCCGGGACAGGGTACAATCTACGAGCAGTACTTC.

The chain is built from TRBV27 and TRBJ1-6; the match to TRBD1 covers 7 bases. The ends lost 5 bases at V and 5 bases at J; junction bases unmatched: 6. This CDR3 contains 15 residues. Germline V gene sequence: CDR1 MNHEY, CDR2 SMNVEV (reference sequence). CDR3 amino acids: CASSPNRGNNSPLHF. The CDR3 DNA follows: TGTGCCAGCAGTCCGAACAGGGGTAATAATTCACCCCTCCACTTT.

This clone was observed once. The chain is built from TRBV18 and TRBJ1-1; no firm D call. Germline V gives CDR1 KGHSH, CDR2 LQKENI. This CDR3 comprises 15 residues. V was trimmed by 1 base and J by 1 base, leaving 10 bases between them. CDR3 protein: CASSPRAVKNTEAFF. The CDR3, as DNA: TGTGCCAGCTCACCACGGGCAGTGAAGAACACTGAAGCTTTCTTT. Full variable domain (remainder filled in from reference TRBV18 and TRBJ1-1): NAGVMQNPRHLVRRRGQEARLRCSPMKGHSHVYWYRQLPEEGLKFMVYLQKENIIDESGMPKERFSAEFPKEGPSILRIQQVVRGDSAAYFCASSPRAVKNTEAFFGQGTRLTVV.